This T cell receptor beta chain was identified during a study of blood T cell repertoires in COVID-19. Study as a whole: Material from acute and convalescent COVID-19 was sourced from the United States, Italy and Spain. Sources were T cells, B-cell-depleted T cells, or PBMCs; the material itself was cDNA or gDNA.

Germline V lookup: CDR1 LNHDA, CDR2 SQIVND (reference sequence). Trimming left V 7 bases short and J 2 bases short, with 20 bases between. The CDR3 has 16 residues. In the original workflow: Quantification of nucleated cells was approximated via reference gene primer amplification. Libraries were prepared by immunoSEQ multiplex PCR; TCRdb keeps only in-frame clonotypes and omits some of them. V, J and clone size are taken as reported in that table, and D and trimming were inferred from the DNA itself. The table lists 130,000 or so clones, about 87% of them singletons. The TCR originated in a man over 45 with acute or convalescent COVID-19. The chain recombines TRBV19 with TRBJ1-1; TRBD1 might be the D (5 bases). The source material was peripheral blood. CDR3 loop: CASNEGWGGSNTEAFF. The CDR3, as DNA: TGTGCCAGTAACGAAGGCTGGGGGGGAAGTAACACTGAAGCTTTCTTT.